What follows are 11 T cell receptor beta chains derived from one specimen sequenced in a study of radiation and T cells in renal cell carcinoma. As to time point: baseline pretreatment blood. Indicated treatment: 15 Gy SBRT to primary tumor, nephrectomy 4 weeks later. The method was immunoSEQ multiplex PCR; TCRdb's version includes in-frame clones alone and lacks a portion of them. The sample has some 150,000 clones, roughly 88% seen once. The specimen was blood, collected from a patient whose treatment included radiotherapy and nephrectomy. The receptors originated from a woman aged 45-65 years with renal cell carcinoma.

CDR3 coding DNA: TGTGCCAGTAGTACGACAGGGGGATGGGGGCCACCCCTCCACTTT. It translates to CASSTTGGWGPPLHF. The chain uses TRBV19 and TRBJ1-6, with 9 bases that match TRBD1. Germline-derived CDR1 and CDR2 are LNHDA and SQIVND (reference sequence). This CDR3 comprises 15 residues. Trimming removed 4 bases from V and 11 bases from J; junction bases left unmatched: 9.

This clone was seen ten or more times. The chain combines TRBV9 with TRBJ1-1; D is undetermined. CDR3 length: 15 residues. Germline V gene sequence: CDR1 SGDLS, CDR2 YYNGEE. The V gene lost 1 base and the J gene lost 3 bases, with 13 bases spanning the gap. The CDR3, as DNA: TGTGCCAGCAGCGTATCCGGGTACATGGACACTGAAGCTTTCTTT. It encodes CASSVSGYMDTEAFF.

This chain links TRBV29-1 with TRBJ1-1, with D uncertain. The CDR3 sequence is 13 residues long. Looked up from germline, CDR1 is SQVTM and CDR2 is ANQGSEA. Trimming pared 3 bases from V and 0 bases from J, leaving 8 bases between. CDR3: CSVDPELNTEAFF. For the CDR3, the DNA is TGCAGCGTTGACCCAGAGCTGAACACTGAAGCTTTCTTT.

The rearrangement uses TRBV7-9 and TRBJ1-5; maybe TRBD1 (6 bases). The CDR3 extends over 15 amino acids. The germline V gene encodes CDR1 SEHNR and CDR2 FQNEAQ (reference sequence). V was shortened by 0 bases and J by 6 bases, with 12 bases between the two germline ends. This chain's CDR3 is CASSLAAGASQPQHF. CDR3 nucleotides: TGTGCCAGCAGCTTAGCGGCAGGGGCGAGTCAGCCCCAGCATTTT.

The chain combines TRBV13 with TRBJ1-3; 8 positions match TRBD1. The junction had 5 bases not matched to a gene; V was cut back by 0 bases and J by 1 base. Germline values: CDR1 PRHDT, CDR2 FYEKMQ (reference sequence). This CDR3 region has 17 residues. CDR3 protein: CASSLGGQGGSGNTIYF. In DNA form, the CDR3 reads TGTGCCAGCAGCTTAGGAGGACAGGGTGGATCTGGAAACACCATATATTTT.

The J gene is TRBJ1-2, the V gene TRBV25-1, with a tentative D call TRBD1 (6 bases). Per the germline V gene, CDR1 is MGHDK and CDR2 is SYGVNS. The CDR3 consists of 14 residues. With 4 bases removed from V and 7 bases from J, the gap between germline ends came to 16 bases. CDR3 sequence: CASSGTPGGGGYTF. The CDR3, as DNA: TGTGCCAGCAGTGGGACACCGGGGGGCGGTGGCTACACCTTC.

The chain couples TRBV6-1 to TRBJ2-4; TRBD2 matches at 7 bases. With 2 bases clipped from V and 0 bases from J, the junction kept 4 bases outside the gene matches. In germline, CDR1 is MNHNS, CDR2 SASEGT. This CDR3 region has 16 residues. CDR3 coding DNA: TGTGCCAGCAGTGAATGGGAGGGTTTAGCCAAAAACATTCAGTACTTC. This gives the protein CASSEWEGLAKNIQYF.

This clone was seen a handful of times. The chain recombines TRBV9 with TRBJ2-2, with 9 bases fitting TRBD1. The V segment lost 2 bases and the J segment 8 bases; nucleotides outside the gene matches: 7. CDR1 is SGDLS and CDR2 is YYNGEE in the germline V gene. This CDR3 is 15 amino acids long. The CDR3 is CASSVSGTGTGELFF. The CDR3 nucleotides are TGTGCCAGCAGCGTGTCCGGGACAGGGACGGGGGAGCTGTTTTTT.

V gene TRBV7-9 combines with J gene TRBJ2-6; perhaps D is TRBD1 or TRBD2 (5 bases each). Germline-derived CDR1 and CDR2 are SEHNR and FQNEAQ (reference sequence). Trimming left V 5 bases short and J 0 bases short, with 20 bases between. CDR3 size: 19 residues. The DNA of the CDR3 is TGTGCCAGCAGCCTTAGAATACGGGGCGCGCACTCTGGGGCCAACGTCCTGACTTTC. Amino acids: CASSLRIRGAHSGANVLTF. Full variable domain (remainder filled in from reference TRBV7-9 and TRBJ2-6): DTGVSQNPRHKITKRGQNVTFRCDPISEHNRLYWYRQTLGQGPEFLTYFQNEAQLEKSRLLSDRFSAERPKGSFSTLEIQRTEQGDSAMYLCASSLRIRGAHSGANVLTFGAGSRLTVL.

This chain uses TRBV6-7 with TRBJ2-3; 7 bases agree with TRBD1. TRBV6-7 has ORF status, its function being uncertain. The CDR3 extends over 16 amino acids. V was clipped by 0 bases and J by 2 bases; unmatched bases: 5. The CDR3 sequence is CASSYSGRGFTDTQYF. The CDR3 region has the DNA TGTGCCAGCAGTTACTCTGGCAGGGGGTTCACAGATACGCAGTATTTT.

This chain's CDR3 is CASSQTGNTEAFF. The CDR3 DNA follows: TGTGCCAGCAGCCAGACAGGGAACACTGAAGCTTTCTTT. The chain employs TRBV6-5 and TRBJ1-1; D possibly corresponds to TRBD1 (6 bases). The CDR3 consists of 13 residues. The germline V gene has CDR1 MNHEY and CDR2 SVGAGI. The ends were cut back, 6 bases at V and 1 base at J, with 9 bases in the middle.